The T cell receptor beta chain under discussion was sequenced for a study of neurological immune-mediated disorders. This clonotype was counted ten times or more. Its antigen is not identified. From 2 million PBMCs stored at -80 C, the unsorted libraries were generated. Findings and caveats of the study: It was the repertoires of 18 of 34 multiple sclerosis patients that phylogenetic grouping placed in one related-CDR3 cluster, which is a possible signature.

CDR3 size: 13 residues. Trimming pared 4 bases from V and 4 bases from J, leaving 11 bases between. Per germline, CDR1 SGHRS and CDR2 YFSETQ. Synthesis of cDNA was carried out by template-switch 5'RACE. The reaction used 10-nucleotide random UMIs. The output of every sequencing run exceeded 180 million TCR-beta sequences, derived from 15-18 subjects. MiXCR was run by TCRdb on the 5' RACE reads, yielding one entry per CDR3 protein. This table has 60,000 to 70,000 distinct CDR3 sequences, roughly 5.6% appearing once. The chain couples TRBV5-1 to TRBJ1-2; D possibly corresponds to TRBD1 (6 bases). The sequenced sample consisted of PBMCs. The sequence came from a human donor with multiple sclerosis. The donor label of this sample is uncertain. This CDR3 reads CASSPGHFYGYTF. The CDR3 region has the DNA TGCGCCAGCAGCCCGGGACACTTCTATGGCTACACCTTC.